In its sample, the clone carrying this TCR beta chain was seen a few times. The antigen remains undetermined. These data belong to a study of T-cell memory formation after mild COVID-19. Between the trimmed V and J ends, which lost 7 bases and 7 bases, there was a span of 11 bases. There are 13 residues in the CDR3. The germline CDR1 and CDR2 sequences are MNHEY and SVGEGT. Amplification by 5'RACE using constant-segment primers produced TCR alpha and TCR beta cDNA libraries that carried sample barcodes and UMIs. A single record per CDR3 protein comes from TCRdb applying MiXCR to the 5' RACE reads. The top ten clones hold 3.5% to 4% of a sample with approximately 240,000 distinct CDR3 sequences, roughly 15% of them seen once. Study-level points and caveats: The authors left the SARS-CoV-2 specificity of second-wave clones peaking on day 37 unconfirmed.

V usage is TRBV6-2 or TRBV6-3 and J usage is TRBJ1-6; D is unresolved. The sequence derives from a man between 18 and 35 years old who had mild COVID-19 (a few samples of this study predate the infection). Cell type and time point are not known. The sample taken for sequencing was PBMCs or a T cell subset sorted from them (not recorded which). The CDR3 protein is CASTGVENSPLHF. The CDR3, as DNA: TGTGCCAGCACCGGGGTTGAAAATTCACCCCTCCACTTT.